This T cell receptor (beta chain) was identified in a study of post-analysis software for immune sequencing data. Findings of the study overall: About 5 TRBV segments were more frequent in patients than controls; TRBV5-6, TRBV5-1 and TRBV20-1 belonged to this group. The study found significantly lower normalized Chao1 diversity in multiple sclerosis patients than in controls.

Each TCR beta cDNA library carried unique molecular identifiers. From the PCR reads, TCRdb called clonotypes with MiXCR, one entry per CDR3 protein. This table holds about 190,000 distinct CDR3 sequences, about 30% found once. Germline loops: CDR1 LNHNV, CDR2 YYDKDF (reference sequence). Deletions cut 0 bases from V and 3 bases from J, with 11 bases between. The CDR3 length is 15 residues. The table lists this clonotype with a few counts. Antigen specificity is unknown. The source of this sequence is a girl aged 2 to 17 with multiple sclerosis. This chain connects TRBV15 to TRBJ2-5; D uncertain. Sequencing was performed on blood. The CDR3, as DNA: TGTGCCACCAGCAGAGACAGAAAGAATAAAGAGACCCAGTACTTC. Amino acids: CATSRDRKNKETQYF.